A selection of T cell receptor beta chains follows, all from one sample in a study of T cell changes during pregnancy in multiple sclerosis. Clones were sequenced by immunoSEQ multiplex PCR, and TCRdb holds only the in-frame ones, with some missing. The sample contains tens of thousands of clones, roughly 92% of which appear only once. Specimen: CD8+ T cells from peripheral blood mononuclear cells, collected in the third trimester of pregnancy. These receptors all stem from a female donor in good health, enrolled as a control in a pregnancy study. The CDR3 runs from the conserved cysteine through the conserved F or W. The D gene is left open where the match is weak. Clone size is not always given. Where it is, it says once, few, many or a class for expanded clones.

len	d_gene	abundance	v_gene	j_gene	CDR3nt	CDR3aa
19	TRBD2	.	TRBV4-3	TRBJ2-7	TGCGCCAGCACCCAACACACTTCTAGCGGGGGCCCAAGCTCCTACGAGCAGTACTTC	CASTQHTSSGGPSSYEQYF
14	.	once	TRBV5-4	TRBJ2-2	TGTGCCAGCAGCCCGGAGGTGGGGACCGGGGAGCTGTTTTTT	CASSPEVGTGELFF
16	TRBD2	.	TRBV27	TRBJ2-7	TGTGCCAGCAGTCCAAGCGCCGGGACTAGCCCCTACGAGCAGTACTTC	CASSPSAGTSPYEQYF
15	TRBD1	once	TRBV7-2	TRBJ1-1	TGTGCCAGCAGCAAACCACAGGGGGCGGACACTGAAGCTTTCTTT	CASSKPQGADTEAFF
17	TRBD1	.	TRBV23-1	TRBJ2-7	TGCGCCAGCAGTCCGTCCAGGGGGCCTTCAACGGCTGGCGAGCAGTACTTC	CASSPSRGPSTAGEQYF
14	.	.	TRBV4-1	TRBJ2-5	TGCGCCAGCAGCCAACTGGGACTCCAAGAGACCCAGTACTTC	CASSQLGLQETQYF
13	.	.	TRBV30	TRBJ2-7	TGTGCCTGGAGTAACGCGAACGACTACGAGCAGTACTTC	CAWSNANDYEQYF
13	.	.	TRBV29-1	TRBJ2-2	TGCAGCGTTGAAGGGGGCCATACCGGGGAGCTGTTTTTT	CSVEGGHTGELFF
14	.	once	TRBV27	TRBJ1-2	TGTGCCAGCAGTATCGGGGGATCTAACTATGGCTACACCTTC	CASSIGGSNYGYTF
13	TRBD1	.	TRBV9	TRBJ2-7	TGTGCCAGCAGCACCGGGACAGATTACGAGCAGTACTTC	CASSTGTDYEQYF
17	TRBD1	.	TRBV9	TRBJ1-1	TGTGCCAGCAGCGCAGACAGGGGGCCCGGACTGAACACTGAAGCTTTCTTT	CASSADRGPGLNTEAFF
15	TRBD1	.	TRBV4-1	TRBJ1-2	TGCGCCAGCAGCCTAAAGACAGGGATCAGCTATGGCTACACCTTC	CASSLKTGISYGYTF
15	.	.	TRBV9	TRBJ1-2	TGTGCCAGCAGCGTATGGGGGCCTCGGGGCTATGGCTACACCTTC	CASSVWGPRGYGYTF
14	TRBD2	.	TRBV7-9	TRBJ2-5	TGTGCCAGCAGCTTGGGGGGGGGTTTGGAGACCCAGTACTTC	CASSLGGGLETQYF
13	TRBD1	few	TRBV25-1	TRBJ1-2	TGTGCCAGCAGTGACAGGGGGCCCTATGGCTACACCTTC	CASSDRGPYGYTF
14	TRBD1	.	TRBV6-5	TRBJ1-4	TGTGCCAGCAGTTCCGGGACAGCCTACGAAAAACTGTTTTTT	CASSSGTAYEKLFF
15	.	.	TRBV7-6	TRBJ1-2	TGTGCCAGCAGCTTATCGGACAGCCTCAACTATGGCTACACCTTC	CASSLSDSLNYGYTF
16	TRBD1	.	TRBV7-2	TRBJ1-5	TGTGCCAGCAGCTTCCGGCGGGACAGGGGGGGAAAGCCCCAGCATTTT	CASSFRRDRGGKPQHF
13	.	.	TRBV21-1	TRBJ1-4	TGTGCCAGGAGAGAGGTATCTAATGAAAAACTGTTTTTT	CARREVSNEKLFF
14	.	once	TRBV9	TRBJ1-5	TGTGCCAGCAGCCCAGGGGACCCTGATCAGCCCCAGCATTTT	CASSPGDPDQPQHF
12	.	.	TRBV7-8	TRBJ1-4	TGTGCCAGCAGCTTAGCCCTTGAAAAACTGTTTTTT	CASSLALEKLFF
14	TRBD2	.	TRBV7-9	TRBJ2-1	TGTGCCAGCAGCTTAGCTCTAGCGGGGGGTGAGCAGTTCTTC	CASSLALAGGEQFF
17	TRBD2	.	TRBV7-3	TRBJ2-1	TGTGCCAGCAGCTTAAATCCTAGCGGGGGACGCTACAATGAGCAGTTCTTC	CASSLNPSGGRYNEQFF
13	.	.	TRBV27	TRBJ1-2	TGTGCCAGCAGTTTAGGTCAGGGCTATGGCTACACCTTC	CASSLGQGYGYTF
16	.	.	TRBV4-1	TRBJ1-1	TGCGCCAGCAGCCAGGCAGGACAGCTGCTGAACACTGAAGCTTTCTTT	CASSQAGQLLNTEAFF
14	.	.	TRBV5-1	TRBJ2-7	TGCGCCAGCAGCGAGGGCGAGTTCTCCTACGAGCAGTACTTC	CASSEGEFSYEQYF
14	TRBD1	.	TRBV7-9	TRBJ1-1	TGTGCCAGCACCCGGACAGGGGGGGACACTGAAGCTTTCTTT	CASTRTGGDTEAFF
16	TRBD2	.	TRBV4-1	TRBJ2-7	TGCGCCAGCAGCCAGAGATTAGCGGGGGGCCCTTACGAGCAGTACTTC	CASSQRLAGGPYEQYF
11	.	.	TRBV13	TRBJ1-2	TGTGCCAGCAGCTTAATGAGAAATCACACCTTC	CASSLMRNHTF